These 10 T cell receptor beta chains were all obtained from the same sample, sequenced in a study of cytomegalovirus exposure and HLA in healthy donors. The PCR contained 60 Vbeta and 13 Jbeta primers. Method: immunoSEQ multiplex PCR; TCRdb's copy keeps in-frame clones and lacks some. Altogether roughly 200,000 clones are present, 80% to 85% being singletons, with the ten largest covering about 1.6%. The sequenced sample consisted of PBMCs. The receptors originated from a man aged 50 or older in good health and CMV-seronegative.

The rearrangement joins TRBV2 to TRBJ2-5; 10 bases fit TRBD2. Germline CDR1 is SNHLY and CDR2 is FYNNEI. CDR3 length: 15 amino acids. V lost 6 bases, J lost 2 bases, and 6 bases stayed unmatched. The CDR3 here is CASRGTSVKQETQYF. The CDR3 DNA is TGTGCCAGCAGAGGGACTAGCGTGAAACAAGAGACCCAGTACTTC.

This CDR3 reads CASSRDRYQPQHF. The CDR3 nucleotides read TGTGCCAGCAGCAGGGACAGATATCAGCCCCAGCATTTT. This rearrangement joins TRBV7-2 to TRBJ1-5; 7 bases are shared with TRBD1. With V trimmed by 5 bases and J by 5 bases, 3 bases remained unmatched. The CDR3 runs to 13 residues. CDR1 is SGHTA and CDR2 is FQGNSA in the germline V gene.

This rearrangement joins TRBV11-2 to TRBJ2-1; D not certain. CDR3 length: 15 residues. CDR1 is SGHAT, CDR2 FQNNGV, per germline. Between the trimmed V and J ends, which lost 1 base and 0 bases, there was a span of 7 bases. Here the CDR3 DNA reads TGTGCCAGCAGCTTAGCCGAGAGCTCCTACAATGAGCAGTTCTTC. It specifies CASSLAESSYNEQFF.

J is TRBJ1-5 and V is TRBV9; D gene ambiguous. The germline V gene encodes CDR1 SGDLS and CDR2 YYNGEE. This CDR3 has 16 residues. V was clipped by 2 bases and J by 0 bases, with 12 bases between them. CDR3 protein: CASSVREVPSNQPQHF. DNA of the CDR3: TGTGCCAGCAGCGTGAGAGAGGTCCCTAGCAATCAGCCCCAGCATTTT.

This sequence joins TRBV18 and TRBJ1-1; the D gene is possibly TRBD1 (5 bases). The germline V gene has CDR1 KGHSH and CDR2 LQKENI. This CDR3 is 12 amino acids long. Trimming cost V 2 bases and J 7 bases, with 8 bases left between them. In DNA form, the CDR3 reads TGTGCCAGCTCACCAGACAGCTATGAAGCTTTCTTT. Encoded protein: CASSPDSYEAFF.

This rearrangement joins TRBV7-2 to TRBJ2-7; 13 bases align to TRBD2. The germline V gene encodes CDR1 SGHTA and CDR2 FQGNSA. This CDR3 has 15 residues. Germline trimming cut 2 bases from V and 6 bases from J; bases unmatched to any gene: 4. CDR3 protein: CASSLTSGRASEQYF. CDR3 nucleotides: TGTGCCAGCAGCTTAACTAGCGGGAGGGCCTCCGAGCAGTACTTC.

This rearrangement joins TRBV4-1 to TRBJ1-2; D unresolved. The CDR3 totals 14 residues. Germline V gene data show CDR1 as MGHRA and CDR2 as YSYEKL. Trimming shortened V by 1 base and J by 0 bases, and 6 bases separated the two germline ends. The CDR3: CASSQVTANYGYTF. The CDR3 DNA reads TGCGCCAGCAGCCAAGTAACAGCTAACTATGGCTACACCTTC.

V and J are TRBV7-3 and TRBJ2-4; weak D call: TRBD1 (5 bases). V was trimmed by 3 bases and J by 0 bases, leaving 12 bases between them. This CDR3 contains 16 residues. Germline CDR1 reads SGHTA; CDR2 reads FQGTGA. In nucleotides, the CDR3 is TGTGCCAGCAGCTTTCAAAGACAGATAGCCAAAAACATTCAGTACTTC. It is translated as CASSFQRQIAKNIQYF.

The chain is built from TRBV19 and TRBJ1-1; TRBD1 might be the D (5 bases). Trimming removed 4 bases at V and 1 base at J, with 10 bases between. The CDR3 extends over 14 amino acids. CDR1 is LNHDA and CDR2 is SQIVND in the germline V gene (reference sequence). CDR3 coding DNA: TGTGCCAGTAGTAGAGGACACTCGAACACTGAAGCTTTCTTT. Amino acids: CASSRGHSNTEAFF.

This chain links TRBV28 with TRBJ2-4; 8 bases fit TRBD2. There are 16 residues in the CDR3. The ends lost 3 bases at V and 0 bases at J; junction bases unmatched: 4. CDR1 and CDR2 (germline): MDHEN, SYDVKM. CDR3 amino acids: CASSFRAGGAKNIQYF. In DNA, the CDR3 is TGTGCCAGCAGTTTTAGGGCGGGGGGAGCCAAAAACATTCAGTACTTC. Full variable domain (remainder filled in from reference TRBV28 and TRBJ2-4): DVKVTQSSRYLVKRTGEKVFLECVQDMDHENMFWYRQDPGLGLRLIYFSYDVKMKEKGDIPEGYSVSREKKERFSLILESASTNQTSMYLCASSFRAGGAKNIQYFGAGTRLSVL.